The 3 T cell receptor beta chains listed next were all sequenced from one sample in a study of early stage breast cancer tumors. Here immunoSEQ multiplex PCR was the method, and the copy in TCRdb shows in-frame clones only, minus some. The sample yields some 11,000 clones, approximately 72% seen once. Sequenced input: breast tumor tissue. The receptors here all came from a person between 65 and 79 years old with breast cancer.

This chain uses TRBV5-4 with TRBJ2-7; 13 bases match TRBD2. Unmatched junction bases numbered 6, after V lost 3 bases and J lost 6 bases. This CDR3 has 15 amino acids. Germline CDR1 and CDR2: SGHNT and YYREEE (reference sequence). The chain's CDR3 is CASSSRLAGGIEQYF. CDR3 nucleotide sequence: TGTGCCAGCAGCTCGCGACTAGCGGGAGGAATCGAGCAGTACTTC.

The CDR3 DNA is TGTGCCAGCAGGGAGGTGGGACAGAAGTATGGCTACACCTTC. Translated, it gives CASREVGQKYGYTF. This chain links TRBV2 with TRBJ1-2; 7 nucleotides align to TRBD1. The CDR3 length is 14 residues. The V segment lost 6 bases and the J segment 5 bases; nucleotides outside the gene matches: 9. The germline gives CDR1 SNHLY, CDR2 FYNNEI.

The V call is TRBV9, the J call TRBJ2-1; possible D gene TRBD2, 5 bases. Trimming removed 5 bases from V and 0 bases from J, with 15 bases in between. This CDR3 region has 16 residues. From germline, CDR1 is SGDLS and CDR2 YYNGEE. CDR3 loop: CASSEEVSSSYNEQFF. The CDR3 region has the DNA TGTGCCAGCAGTGAGGAGGTTTCGAGCTCCTACAATGAGCAGTTCTTC.